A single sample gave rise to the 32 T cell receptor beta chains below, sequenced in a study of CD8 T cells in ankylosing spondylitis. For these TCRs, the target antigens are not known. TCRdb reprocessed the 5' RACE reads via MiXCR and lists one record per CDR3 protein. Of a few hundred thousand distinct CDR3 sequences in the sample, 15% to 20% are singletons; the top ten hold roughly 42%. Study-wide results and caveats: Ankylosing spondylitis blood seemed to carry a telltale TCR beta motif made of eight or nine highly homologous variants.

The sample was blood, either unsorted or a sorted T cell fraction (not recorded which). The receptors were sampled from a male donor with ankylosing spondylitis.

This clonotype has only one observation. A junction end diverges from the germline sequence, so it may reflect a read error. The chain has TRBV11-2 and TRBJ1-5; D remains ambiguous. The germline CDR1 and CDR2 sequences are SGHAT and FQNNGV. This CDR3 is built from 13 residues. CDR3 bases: TGTGCCAGCAGCTTAGTTTTGGGTCAGCGCCAGCATTTT. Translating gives CASSLVLGQRQHF.

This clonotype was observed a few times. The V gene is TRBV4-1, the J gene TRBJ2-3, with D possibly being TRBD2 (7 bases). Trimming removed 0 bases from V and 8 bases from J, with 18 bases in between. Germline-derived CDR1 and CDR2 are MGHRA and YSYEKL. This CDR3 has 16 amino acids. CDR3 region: CASSQDRSGIGGTQYF. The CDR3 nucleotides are TGCGCCAGCAGCCAAGATCGAAGCGGGATAGGGGGTACGCAGTATTTT.

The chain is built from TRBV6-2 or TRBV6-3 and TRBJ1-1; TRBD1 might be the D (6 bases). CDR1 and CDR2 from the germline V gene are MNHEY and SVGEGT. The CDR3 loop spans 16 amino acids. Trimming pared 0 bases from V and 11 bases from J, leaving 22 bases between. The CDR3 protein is CASSYSPSTGAVGAFF. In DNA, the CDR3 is TGTGCCAGCAGTTACTCCCCTTCGACAGGAGCGGTTGGTGCTTTCTTT.

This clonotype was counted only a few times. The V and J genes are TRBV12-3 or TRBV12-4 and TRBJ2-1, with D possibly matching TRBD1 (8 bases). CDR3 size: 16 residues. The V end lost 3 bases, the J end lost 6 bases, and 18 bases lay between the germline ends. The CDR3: CASSFQQGGGFNEQFF. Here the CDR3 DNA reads TGTGCCAGCAGTTTTCAACAGGGGGGGGGTTTCAATGAGCAGTTCTTC.

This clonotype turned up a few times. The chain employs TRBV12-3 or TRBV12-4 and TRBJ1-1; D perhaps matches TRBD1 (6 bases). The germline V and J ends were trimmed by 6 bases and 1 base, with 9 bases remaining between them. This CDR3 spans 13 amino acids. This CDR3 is CASRPGENTEAFF. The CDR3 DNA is TGTGCCAGCAGACCAGGGGAGAACACTGAAGCTTTCTTT.

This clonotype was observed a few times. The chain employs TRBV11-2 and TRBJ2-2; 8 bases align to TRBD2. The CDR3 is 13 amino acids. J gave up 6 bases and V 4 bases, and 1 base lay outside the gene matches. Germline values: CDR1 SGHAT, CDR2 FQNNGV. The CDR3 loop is CASSYGGAGELFF. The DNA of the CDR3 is TGTGCCAGCAGCTACGGGGGGGCCGGGGAGCTGTTTTTT.

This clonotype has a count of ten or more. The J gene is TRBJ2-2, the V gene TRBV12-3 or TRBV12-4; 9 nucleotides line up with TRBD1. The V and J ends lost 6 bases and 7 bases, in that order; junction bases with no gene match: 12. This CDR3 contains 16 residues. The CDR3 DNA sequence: TGTGCCAGCAGAACACCGGGACAGGGAATGGGCGGGGAGCTGTTTTTT. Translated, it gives CASRTPGQGMGGELFF.

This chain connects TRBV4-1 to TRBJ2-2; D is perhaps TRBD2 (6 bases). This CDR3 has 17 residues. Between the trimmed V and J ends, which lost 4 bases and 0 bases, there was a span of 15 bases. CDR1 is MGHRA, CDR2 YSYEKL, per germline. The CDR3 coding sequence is TGCGCCAGCAGCCCCACCCCGGGACTCCCGAACACCGGGGAGCTGTTTTTT. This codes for CASSPTPGLPNTGELFF.

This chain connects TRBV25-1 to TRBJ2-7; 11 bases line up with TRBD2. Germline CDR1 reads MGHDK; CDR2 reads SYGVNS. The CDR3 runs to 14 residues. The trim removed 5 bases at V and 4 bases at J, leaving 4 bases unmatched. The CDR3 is CASSTSGSLYEQYF. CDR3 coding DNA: TGTGCCAGCAGTACTAGCGGGAGTCTGTACGAGCAGTACTTC.

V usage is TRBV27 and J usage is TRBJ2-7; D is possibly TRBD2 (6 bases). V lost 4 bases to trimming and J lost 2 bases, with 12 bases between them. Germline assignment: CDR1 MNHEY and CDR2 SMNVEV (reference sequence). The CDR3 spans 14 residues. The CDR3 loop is CASSWTPGAYEQYF. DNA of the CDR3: TGTGCCAGCAGTTGGACCCCGGGGGCCTACGAGCAGTACTTC.

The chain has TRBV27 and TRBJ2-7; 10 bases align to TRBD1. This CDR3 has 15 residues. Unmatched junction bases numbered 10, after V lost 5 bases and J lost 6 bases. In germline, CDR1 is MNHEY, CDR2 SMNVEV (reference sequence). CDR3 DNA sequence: TGTGCCAGCAGTAGGGCAGGGACAGGGGTCTCCGAGCAGTACTTC. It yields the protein CASSRAGTGVSEQYF.

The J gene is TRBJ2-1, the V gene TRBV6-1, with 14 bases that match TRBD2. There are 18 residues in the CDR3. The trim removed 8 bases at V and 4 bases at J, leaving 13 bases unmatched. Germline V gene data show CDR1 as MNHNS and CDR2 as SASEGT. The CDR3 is CASWKLGTSGSLYNEQFF. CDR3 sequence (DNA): TGTGCCAGCTGGAAACTTGGGACTAGCGGGAGTCTTTACAATGAGCAGTTCTTC.

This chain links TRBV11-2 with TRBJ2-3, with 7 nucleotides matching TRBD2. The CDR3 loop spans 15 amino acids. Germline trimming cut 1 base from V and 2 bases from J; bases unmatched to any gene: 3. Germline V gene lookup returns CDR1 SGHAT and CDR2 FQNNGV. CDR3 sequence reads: CASSLGDYSTDTQYF. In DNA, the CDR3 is TGTGCCAGCAGCTTAGGGGACTATTCCACAGATACGCAGTATTTT.

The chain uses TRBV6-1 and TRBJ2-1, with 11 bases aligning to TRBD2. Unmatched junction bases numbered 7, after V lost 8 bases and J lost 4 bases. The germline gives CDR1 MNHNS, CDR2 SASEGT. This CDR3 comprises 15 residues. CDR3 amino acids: CASGGLAGGYNEQFF. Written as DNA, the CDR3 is TGTGCCAGCGGGGGTCTAGCGGGAGGATACAATGAGCAGTTCTTC.

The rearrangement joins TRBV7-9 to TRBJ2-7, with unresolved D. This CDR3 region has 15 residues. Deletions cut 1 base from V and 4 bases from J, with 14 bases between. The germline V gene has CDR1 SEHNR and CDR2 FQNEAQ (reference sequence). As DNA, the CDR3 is TGTGCCAGCAGCTTAGATTCCAACCGAGGATACGAGCAGTACTTC. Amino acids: CASSLDSNRGYEQYF.

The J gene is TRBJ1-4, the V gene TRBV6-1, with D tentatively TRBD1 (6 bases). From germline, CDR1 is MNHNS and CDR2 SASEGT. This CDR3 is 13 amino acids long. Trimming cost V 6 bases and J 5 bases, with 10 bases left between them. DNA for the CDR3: TGTGCCAGCAGCCCCGACAGGAATGAAAAACTGTTTTTT. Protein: CASSPDRNEKLFF.

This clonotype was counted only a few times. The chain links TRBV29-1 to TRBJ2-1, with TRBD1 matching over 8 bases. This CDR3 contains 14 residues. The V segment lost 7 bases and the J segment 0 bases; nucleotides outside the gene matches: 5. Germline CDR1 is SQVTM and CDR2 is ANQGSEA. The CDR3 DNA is TGCAGCGCTAACACAGGGGGCTCCTACAATGAGCAGTTCTTC. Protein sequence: CSANTGGSYNEQFF.

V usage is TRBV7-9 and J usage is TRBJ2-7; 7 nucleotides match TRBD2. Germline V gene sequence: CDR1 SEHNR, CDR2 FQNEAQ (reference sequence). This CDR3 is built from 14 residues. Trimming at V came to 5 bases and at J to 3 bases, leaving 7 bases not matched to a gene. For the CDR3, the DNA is TGTGCCAGCAGCGGGCCGGGACTACTCTACGAGCAGTACTTC. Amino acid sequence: CASSGPGLLYEQYF. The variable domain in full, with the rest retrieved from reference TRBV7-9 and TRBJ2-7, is DTGVSQNPRHKITKRGQNVTFRCDPISEHNRLYWYRQTLGQGPEFLTYFQNEAQLEKSRLLSDRFSAERPKGSFSTLEIQRTEQGDSAMYLCASSGPGLLYEQYFGPGTRLTVT.

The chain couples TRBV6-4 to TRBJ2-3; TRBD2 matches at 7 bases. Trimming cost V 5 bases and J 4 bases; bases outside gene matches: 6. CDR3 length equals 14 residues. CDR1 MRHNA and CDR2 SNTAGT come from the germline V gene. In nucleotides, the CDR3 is TGTGCCAGCAGTCCGGGACTATTCCCAGATACGCAGTATTTT. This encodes CASSPGLFPDTQYF.

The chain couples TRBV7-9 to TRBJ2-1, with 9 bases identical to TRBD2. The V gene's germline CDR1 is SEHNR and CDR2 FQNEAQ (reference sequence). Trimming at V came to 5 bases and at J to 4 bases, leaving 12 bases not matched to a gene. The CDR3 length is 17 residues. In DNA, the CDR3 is TGTGCCAGCAGCCCCAGGGTAGCGGGAGTGCGTTACAATGAGCAGTTCTTC. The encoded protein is CASSPRVAGVRYNEQFF.

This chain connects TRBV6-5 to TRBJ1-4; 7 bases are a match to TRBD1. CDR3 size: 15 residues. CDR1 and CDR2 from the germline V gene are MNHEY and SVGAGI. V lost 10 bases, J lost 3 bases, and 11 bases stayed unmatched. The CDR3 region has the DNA TGTGCCACCGGTTATACAGGGGAAGCTAATGAAAAACTGTTTTTT. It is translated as CATGYTGEANEKLFF.

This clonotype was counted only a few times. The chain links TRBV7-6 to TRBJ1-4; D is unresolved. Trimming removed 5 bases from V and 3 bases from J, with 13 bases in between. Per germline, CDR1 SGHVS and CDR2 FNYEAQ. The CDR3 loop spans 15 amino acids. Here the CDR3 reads CASSPTGGPNEKLFF. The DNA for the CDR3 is TGTGCCAGCAGCCCCACCGGCGGGCCTAATGAAAAACTGTTTTTT.

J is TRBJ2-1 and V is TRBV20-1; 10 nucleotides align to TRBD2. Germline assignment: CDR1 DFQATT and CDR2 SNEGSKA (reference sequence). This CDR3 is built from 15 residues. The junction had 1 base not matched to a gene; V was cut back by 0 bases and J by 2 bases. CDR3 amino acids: CSAREGLAAYNEQFF. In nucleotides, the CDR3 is TGCAGTGCTAGAGAAGGACTAGCGGCCTACAATGAGCAGTTCTTC.

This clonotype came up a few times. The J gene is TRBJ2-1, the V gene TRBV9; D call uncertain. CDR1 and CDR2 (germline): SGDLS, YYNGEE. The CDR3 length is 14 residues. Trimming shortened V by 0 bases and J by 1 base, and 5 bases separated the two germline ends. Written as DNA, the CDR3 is TGTGCCAGCAGCGTAGAAGGTTCCTACAATGAGCAGTTCTTC. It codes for CASSVEGSYNEQFF. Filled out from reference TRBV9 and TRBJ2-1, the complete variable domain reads DSGVTQTPKHLITATGQRVTLRCSPRSGDLSVYWYQQSLDQGLQFLIQYYNGEERAKGNILERFSAQQFPDLHSELNLSSLELGDSALYFCASSVEGSYNEQFFGPGTRLTVL.

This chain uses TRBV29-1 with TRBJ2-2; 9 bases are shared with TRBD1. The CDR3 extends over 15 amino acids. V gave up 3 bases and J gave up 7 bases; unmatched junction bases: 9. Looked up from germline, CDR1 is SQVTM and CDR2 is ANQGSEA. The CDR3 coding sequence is TGCAGCGTTGATTCCGGGACAGGGATTGGCGGGGAGCTGTTTTTT. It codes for CSVDSGTGIGGELFF.

The CDR3 DNA is TGCAGTGCTAGGGGGACTAGCGGGAGAAATGAGCAGTTCTTC. Protein sequence: CSARGTSGRNEQFF. The chain couples TRBV20-1 to TRBJ2-1, with 14 bases lining up with TRBD2. V was clipped by 3 bases and J by 7 bases; unmatched bases: 2. CDR1 and CDR2 (germline): DFQATT, SNEGSKA (reference sequence). This CDR3 is 14 amino acids long.

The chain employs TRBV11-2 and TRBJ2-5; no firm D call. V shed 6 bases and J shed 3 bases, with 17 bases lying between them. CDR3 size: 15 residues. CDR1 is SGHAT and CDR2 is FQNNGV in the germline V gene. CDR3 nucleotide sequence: TGTGCCAGCAGTCGTGGGGTTGCGCTTGAAGAGACCCAGTACTTC. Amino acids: CASSRGVALEETQYF.

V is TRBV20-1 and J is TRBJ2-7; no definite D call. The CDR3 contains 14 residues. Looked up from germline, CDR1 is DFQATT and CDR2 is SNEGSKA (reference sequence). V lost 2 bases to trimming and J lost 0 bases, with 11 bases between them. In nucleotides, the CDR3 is TGCAGTGCTAGAATGCAGGACCTCTCCTACGAGCAGTACTTC. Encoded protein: CSARMQDLSYEQYF.

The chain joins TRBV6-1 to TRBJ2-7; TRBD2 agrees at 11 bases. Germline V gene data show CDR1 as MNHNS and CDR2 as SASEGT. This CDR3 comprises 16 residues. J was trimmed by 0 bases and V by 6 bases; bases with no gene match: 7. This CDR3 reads CASSLTSGTPSYEQYF. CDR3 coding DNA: TGTGCCAGCAGCCTGACTAGCGGGACCCCCTCCTACGAGCAGTACTTC.

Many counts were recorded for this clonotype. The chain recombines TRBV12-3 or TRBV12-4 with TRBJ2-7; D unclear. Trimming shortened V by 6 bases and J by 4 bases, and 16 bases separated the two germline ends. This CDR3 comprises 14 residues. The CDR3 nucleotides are TGTGCCAGCAGCCTGATACACGTCCCATACGAGCAGTACTTC. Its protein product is CASSLIHVPYEQYF.

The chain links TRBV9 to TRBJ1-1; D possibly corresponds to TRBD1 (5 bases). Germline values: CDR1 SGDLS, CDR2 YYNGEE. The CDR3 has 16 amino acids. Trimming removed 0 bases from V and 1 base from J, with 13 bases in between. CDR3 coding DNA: TGTGCCAGCAGCGTAGGCTGGGGGGATACGAACACTGAAGCTTTCTTT. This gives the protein CASSVGWGDTNTEAFF.

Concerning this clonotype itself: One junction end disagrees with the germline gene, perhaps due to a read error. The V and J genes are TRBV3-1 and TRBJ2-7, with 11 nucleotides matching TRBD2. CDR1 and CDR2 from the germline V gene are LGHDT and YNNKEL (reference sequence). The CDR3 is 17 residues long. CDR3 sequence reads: CATSQRVLAGATYEQYF. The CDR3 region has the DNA TGTGCCACCAGCCAAAGGGTACTAGCGGGGGCAACCTACGAGCAGTACTTC.